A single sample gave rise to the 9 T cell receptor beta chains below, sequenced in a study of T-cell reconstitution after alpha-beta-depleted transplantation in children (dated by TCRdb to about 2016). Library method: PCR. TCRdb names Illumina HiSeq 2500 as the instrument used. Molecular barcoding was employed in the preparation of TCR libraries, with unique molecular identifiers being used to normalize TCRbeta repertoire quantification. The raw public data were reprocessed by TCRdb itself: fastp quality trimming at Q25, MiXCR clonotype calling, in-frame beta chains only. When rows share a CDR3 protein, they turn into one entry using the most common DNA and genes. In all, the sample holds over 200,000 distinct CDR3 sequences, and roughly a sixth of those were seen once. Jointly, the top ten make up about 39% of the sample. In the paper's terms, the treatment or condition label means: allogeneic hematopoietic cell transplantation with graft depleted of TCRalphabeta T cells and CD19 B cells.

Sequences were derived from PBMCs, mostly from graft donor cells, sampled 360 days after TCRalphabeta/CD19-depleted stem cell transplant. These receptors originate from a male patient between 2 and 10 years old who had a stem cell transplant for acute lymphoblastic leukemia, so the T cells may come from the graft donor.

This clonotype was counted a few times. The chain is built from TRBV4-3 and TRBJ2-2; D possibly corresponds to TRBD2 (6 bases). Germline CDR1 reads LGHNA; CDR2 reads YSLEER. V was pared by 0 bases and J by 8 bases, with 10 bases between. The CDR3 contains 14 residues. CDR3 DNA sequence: TGCGCCAGCAGCCAAGATGGGCTAGCGGGGGAGCTGTTTTTT. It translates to CASSQDGLAGELFF.

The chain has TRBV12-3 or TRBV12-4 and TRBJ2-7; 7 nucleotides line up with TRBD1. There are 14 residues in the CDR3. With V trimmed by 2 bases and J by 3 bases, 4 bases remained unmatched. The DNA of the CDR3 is TGTGCCAGCAGTTTATTTCGACAGGGCTACGAGCAGTACTTC. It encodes CASSLFRQGYEQYF.

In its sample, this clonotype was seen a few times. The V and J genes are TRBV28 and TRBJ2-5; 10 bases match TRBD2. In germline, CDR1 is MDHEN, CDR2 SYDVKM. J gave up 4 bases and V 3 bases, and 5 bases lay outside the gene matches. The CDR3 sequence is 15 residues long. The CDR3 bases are TGTGCCAGCAGTTTCAGCGGGGGGGTTGCAGAGACCCAGTACTTC. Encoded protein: CASSFSGGVAETQYF.

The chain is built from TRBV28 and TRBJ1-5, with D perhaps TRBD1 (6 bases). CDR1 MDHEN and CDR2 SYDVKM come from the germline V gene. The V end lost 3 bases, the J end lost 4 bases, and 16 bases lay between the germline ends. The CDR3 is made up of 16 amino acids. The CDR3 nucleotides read TGTGCCAGCAGTTTCAGGGGACGGAATCCGAATCAGCCCCAGCATTTT. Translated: CASSFRGRNPNQPQHF.

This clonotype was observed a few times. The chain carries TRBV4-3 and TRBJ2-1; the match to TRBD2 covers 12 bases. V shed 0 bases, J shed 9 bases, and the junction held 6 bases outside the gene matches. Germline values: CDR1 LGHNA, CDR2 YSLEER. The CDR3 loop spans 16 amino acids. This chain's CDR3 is CASSQDSSGRALEQFF. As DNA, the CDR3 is TGCGCCAGCAGCCAAGATTCTAGCGGGAGGGCCCTTGAGCAGTTCTTC.

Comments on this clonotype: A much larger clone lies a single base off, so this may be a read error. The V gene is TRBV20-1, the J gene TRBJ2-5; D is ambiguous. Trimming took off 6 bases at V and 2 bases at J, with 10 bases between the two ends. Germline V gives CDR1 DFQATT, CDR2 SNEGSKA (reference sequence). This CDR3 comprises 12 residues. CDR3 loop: CSARILQETQYF. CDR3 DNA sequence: TGCAGTGCCAGGATCCTACAAGAGACCCAGTACTTC.

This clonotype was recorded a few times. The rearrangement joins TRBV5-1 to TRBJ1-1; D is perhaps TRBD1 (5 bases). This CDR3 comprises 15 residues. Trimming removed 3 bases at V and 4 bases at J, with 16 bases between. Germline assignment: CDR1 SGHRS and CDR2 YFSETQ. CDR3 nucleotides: TGCGCCAGCAGCTCCACCAGAACAACAGGCACTGAAGCTTTCTTT. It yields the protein CASSSTRTTGTEAFF.

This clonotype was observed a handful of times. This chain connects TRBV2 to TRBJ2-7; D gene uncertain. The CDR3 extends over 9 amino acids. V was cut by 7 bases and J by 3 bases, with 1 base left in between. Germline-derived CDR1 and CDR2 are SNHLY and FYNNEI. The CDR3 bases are TGTGCCAGCATCTACGAGCAGTACTTC. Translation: CASIYEQYF. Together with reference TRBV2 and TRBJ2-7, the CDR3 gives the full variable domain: EPEVTQTPSHQVTQMGQEVILRCVPISNHLYFYWYRQILGQKVEFLVSFYNNEISEKSEIFDDQFSVERPDGSNFTLKIRSTKLEDSAMYFCASIYEQYFGPGTRLTVT.

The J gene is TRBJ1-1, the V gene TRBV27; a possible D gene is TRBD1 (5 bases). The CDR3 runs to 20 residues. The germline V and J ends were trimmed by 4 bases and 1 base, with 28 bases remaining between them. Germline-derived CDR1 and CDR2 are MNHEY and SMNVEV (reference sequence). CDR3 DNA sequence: TGTGCCAGCAGTTCTACGTTGGGGATCCCAGGGTCGAATCAGAACACTGAAGCTTTCTTT. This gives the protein CASSSTLGIPGSNQNTEAFF.